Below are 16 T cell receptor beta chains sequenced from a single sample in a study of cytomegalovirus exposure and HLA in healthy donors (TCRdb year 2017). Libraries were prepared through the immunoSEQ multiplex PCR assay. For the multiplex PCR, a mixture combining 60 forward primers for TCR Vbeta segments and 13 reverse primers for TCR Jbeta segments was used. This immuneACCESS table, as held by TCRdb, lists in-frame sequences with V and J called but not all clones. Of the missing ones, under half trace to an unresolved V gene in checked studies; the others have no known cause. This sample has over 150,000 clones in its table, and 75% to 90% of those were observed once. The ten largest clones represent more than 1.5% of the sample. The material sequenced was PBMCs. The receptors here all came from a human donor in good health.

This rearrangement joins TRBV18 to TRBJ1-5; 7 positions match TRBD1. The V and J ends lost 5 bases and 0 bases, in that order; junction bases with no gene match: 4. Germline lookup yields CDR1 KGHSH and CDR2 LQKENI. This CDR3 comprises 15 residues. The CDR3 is CASSLDRISNQPQHF. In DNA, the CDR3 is TGTGCCAGCTCATTGGACAGGATTAGCAATCAGCCCCAGCATTTT.

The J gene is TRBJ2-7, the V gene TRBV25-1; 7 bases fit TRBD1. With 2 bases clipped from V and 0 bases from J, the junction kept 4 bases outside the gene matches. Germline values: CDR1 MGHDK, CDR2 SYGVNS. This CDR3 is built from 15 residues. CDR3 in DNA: TGTGCCAGCAGTGAAGGACAGGTCAGCTCCTACGAGCAGTACTTC. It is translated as CASSEGQVSSYEQYF.

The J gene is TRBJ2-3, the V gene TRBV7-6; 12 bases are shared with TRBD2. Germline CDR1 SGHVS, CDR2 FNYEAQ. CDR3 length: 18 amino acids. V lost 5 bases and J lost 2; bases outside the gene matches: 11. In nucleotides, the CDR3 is TGTGCCAGCAGCGTAACCGGGACTAGCGGGCGATTCACAGATACGCAGTATTTT. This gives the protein CASSVTGTSGRFTDTQYF.

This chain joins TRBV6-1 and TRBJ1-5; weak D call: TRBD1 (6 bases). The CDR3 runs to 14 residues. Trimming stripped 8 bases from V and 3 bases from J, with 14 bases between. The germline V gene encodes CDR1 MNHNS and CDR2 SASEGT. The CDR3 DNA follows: TGTGCCAGCCAGGGGCATAGAATCAATCAGCCCCAGCATTTT. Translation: CASQGHRINQPQHF.

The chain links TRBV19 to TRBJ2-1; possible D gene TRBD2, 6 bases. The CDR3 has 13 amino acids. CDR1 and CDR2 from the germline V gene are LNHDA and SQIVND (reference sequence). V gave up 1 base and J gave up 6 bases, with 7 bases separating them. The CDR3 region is CASSIAGVNEQFF. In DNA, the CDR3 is TGTGCCAGTAGTATAGCGGGGGTCAATGAGCAGTTCTTC.

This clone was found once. The CDR3 spells CASKGTGRTEAFF. For the CDR3, the DNA is TGTGCCAGCAAGGGGACAGGGAGGACTGAAGCTTTCTTT. The V call is TRBV2, the J call TRBJ1-1; 9 positions agree with TRBD1. CDR1 SNHLY and CDR2 FYNNEI come from the germline V gene. The V gene end was trimmed by 7 bases and the J gene end by 5 bases; junction bases not matched to a gene: 5. The CDR3 is 13 amino acids.

CDR3 amino acids: CSAGGQASYEQYF. The CDR3 coding sequence is TGCAGCGCAGGGGGACAGGCCTCCTACGAGCAGTACTTC. V is TRBV29-1 and J is TRBJ2-7, with TRBD1 identical over 8 bases. Per the germline V gene, CDR1 is SQVTM and CDR2 is ANQGSEA. The length of the CDR3 is 13 residues. Trimming cost V 7 bases and J 0 bases; bases outside gene matches: 5.

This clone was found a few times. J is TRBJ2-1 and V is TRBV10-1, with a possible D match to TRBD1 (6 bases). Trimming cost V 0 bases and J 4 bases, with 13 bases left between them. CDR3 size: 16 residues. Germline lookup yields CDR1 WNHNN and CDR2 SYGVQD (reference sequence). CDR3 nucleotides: TGCGCCAGCAGTGAGTCGGTAAGAGGACAGTACAATGAGCAGTTCTTC. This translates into CASSESVRGQYNEQFF.

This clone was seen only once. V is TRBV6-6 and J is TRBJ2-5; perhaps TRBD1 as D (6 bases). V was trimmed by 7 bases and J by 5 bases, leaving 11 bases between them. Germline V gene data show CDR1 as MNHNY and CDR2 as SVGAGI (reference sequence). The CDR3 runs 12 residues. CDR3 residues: CASTGTTETQYF. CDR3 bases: TGTGCCAGCACCGGGACAACGGAGACCCAGTACTTC.

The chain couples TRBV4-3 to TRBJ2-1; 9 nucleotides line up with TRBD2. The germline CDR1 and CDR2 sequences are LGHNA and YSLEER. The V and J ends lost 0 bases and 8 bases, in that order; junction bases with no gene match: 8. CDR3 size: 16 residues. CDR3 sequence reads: CASSQDLSGTSYEQFF. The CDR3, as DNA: TGCGCCAGCAGCCAAGATTTGAGTGGGACTAGCTATGAGCAGTTCTTC.

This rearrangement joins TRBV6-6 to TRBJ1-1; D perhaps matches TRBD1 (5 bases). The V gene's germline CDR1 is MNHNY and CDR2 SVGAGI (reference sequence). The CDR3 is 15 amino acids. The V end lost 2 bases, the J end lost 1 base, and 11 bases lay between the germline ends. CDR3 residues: CASSYGQGGNTEAFF. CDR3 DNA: TGTGCCAGCAGTTACGGGCAGGGAGGGAACACTGAAGCTTTCTTT.

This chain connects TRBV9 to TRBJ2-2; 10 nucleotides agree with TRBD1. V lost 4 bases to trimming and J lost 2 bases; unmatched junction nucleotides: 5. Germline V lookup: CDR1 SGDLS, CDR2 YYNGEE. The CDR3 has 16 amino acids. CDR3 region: CASSRTGGGNTGELFF. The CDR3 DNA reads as TGTGCCAGCAGCAGGACAGGGGGGGGTAACACCGGGGAGCTGTTTTTT.

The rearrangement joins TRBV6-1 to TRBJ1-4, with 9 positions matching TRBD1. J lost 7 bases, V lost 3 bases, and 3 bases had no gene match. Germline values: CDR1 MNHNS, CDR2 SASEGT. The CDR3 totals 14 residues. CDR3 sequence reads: CASSEGQGIEKLFF. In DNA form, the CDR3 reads TGTGCCAGCAGTGAGGGACAGGGAATTGAAAAACTGTTTTTT.

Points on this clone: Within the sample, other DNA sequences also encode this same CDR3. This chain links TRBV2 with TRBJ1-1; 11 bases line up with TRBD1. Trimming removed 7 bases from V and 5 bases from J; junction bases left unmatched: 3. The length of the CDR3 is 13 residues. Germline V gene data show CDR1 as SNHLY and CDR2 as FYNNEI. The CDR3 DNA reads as TGTGCCAGCATTCGGGACAGGGGGACTGAAGCTTTCTTT. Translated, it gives CASIRDRGTEAFF.

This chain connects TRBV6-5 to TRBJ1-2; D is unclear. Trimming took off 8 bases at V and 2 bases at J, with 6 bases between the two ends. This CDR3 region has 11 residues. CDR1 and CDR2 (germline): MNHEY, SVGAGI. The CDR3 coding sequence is TGTGCCAGCCGTTCGAACTATGGCTACACCTTC. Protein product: CASRSNYGYTF.

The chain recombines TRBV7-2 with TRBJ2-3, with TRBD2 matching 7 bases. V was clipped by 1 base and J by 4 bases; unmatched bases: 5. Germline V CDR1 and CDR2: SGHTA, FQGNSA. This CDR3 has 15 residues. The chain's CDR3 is CASSLVGGSSDTQYF. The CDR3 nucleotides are TGTGCCAGCAGCTTAGTCGGGGGGTCTTCAGATACGCAGTATTTT.